The 31 T cell receptor beta chains given below trace back to one sample, sequenced in a study of T cell responses to AZD1222 COVID-19 vaccine. Sequencing was performed with immunoSEQ multiplex PCR; in TCRdb, only in-frame clones are kept and a portion is missing. The sample holds around 140,000 clones, around 91% seen once. The sequencing used peripheral blood, collected 28 days after the second AZD1222 dose. The receptors were gathered from an adult who received the AZD1222 COVID-19 vaccine.

This sequence joins TRBV9 and TRBJ2-2, with D unresolved. The CDR3 sequence is 17 residues long. Germline V gives CDR1 SGDLS, CDR2 YYNGEE. With 4 bases removed from V and 2 bases from J, the gap between germline ends came to 18 bases. The CDR3 sequence: CASSSRPLRRNTGELFF. CDR3 sequence (DNA): TGTGCCAGCAGCTCCCGACCCCTACGCCGCAACACCGGGGAGCTGTTTTTT.

The chain couples TRBV3-1 (or the pseudogene TRBV3-2) to TRBJ1-1; D gene ambiguous. From germline, CDR1 is LGHDT and CDR2 YNNKEL (reference sequence). The CDR3 covers 14 residues. V was clipped by 4 bases and J by 1 base, with 10 bases between them. The CDR3 loop reads CASSLGIANTEAFF. As DNA, the CDR3 is TGTGCCAGCAGCCTAGGAATCGCGAACACTGAAGCTTTCTTT.

The CDR3 sequence is CSVVSGGQPQHF. The CDR3 coding sequence is TGCAGCGTTGTTAGTGGGGGGCAGCCCCAGCATTTT. The V call is TRBV29-1, the J call TRBJ1-5; the D gene is possibly TRBD1 (5 bases). The V end was cut by 4 bases, the J end by 7 bases, with 11 bases between. Germline assignment: CDR1 SQVTM and CDR2 ANQGSEA. The CDR3 sequence is 12 residues long.

The chain employs TRBV28 and TRBJ2-6; unclear D gene. Germline V gives CDR1 MDHEN, CDR2 SYDVKM. The ends were cut back, 6 bases at V and 2 bases at J, with 11 bases in the middle. The CDR3 length is 15 residues. The CDR3 bases are TGTGCCAGCAGCCCACAGTTCCCTGGGGCCAACGTCCTGACTTTC. As protein: CASSPQFPGANVLTF.

The chain is built from TRBV19 and TRBJ1-1; TRBD1 matches at 10 bases. CDR3 length: 17 amino acids. V was clipped by 1 base and J by 4 bases; unmatched bases: 9. Germline V gene data show CDR1 as LNHDA and CDR2 as SQIVND (reference sequence). This chain's CDR3 is CASSIATGTGEITEAFF. For the CDR3, the DNA is TGTGCCAGTAGTATAGCAACCGGGACAGGGGAAATCACTGAAGCTTTCTTT. The entire variable domain, with the rest obtained from reference TRBV19 and TRBJ1-1, is as follows: DGGITQSPKYLFRKEGQNVTLSCEQNLNHDAMYWYRQDPGQGLRLIYYSQIVNDFQKGDIAEGYSVSREKKESFPLTVTSAQKNPTAFYLCASSIATGTGEITEAFFGQGTRLTVV.

This sequence joins TRBV4-2 and TRBJ1-2, with D uncertain. Germline lookup yields CDR1 LGHNA and CDR2 YNFKEQ. This CDR3 region has 16 residues. Trimming stripped 7 bases from V and 3 bases from J, with 21 bases between. CDR3 in amino acids: CASTPLGAGNDYGYTF. The CDR3 DNA sequence: TGTGCCAGCACCCCACTAGGTGCAGGCAATGACTATGGCTACACCTTC.

V is TRBV5-5 and J is TRBJ1-2; 11 positions agree with TRBD1. The CDR3 sequence is 15 residues long. V shed 2 bases and J 6 bases; nucleotides not matched to a gene: 6. Germline V gives CDR1 SGHKS, CDR2 YYEKEE (reference sequence). The CDR3 DNA follows: TGTGCCAGCAGCTTATGGGACAGGGGGTTCCATGGCTACACCTTC. Its translation: CASSLWDRGFHGYTF. The whole variable domain, remainder taken from reference TRBV5-5 and TRBJ1-2, is DAGVTQSPTHLIKTRGQQVTLRCSPISGHKSVSWYQQVLGQGPQFIFQYYEKEERGRGNFPDRFSARQFPNYSSELNVNALLLGDSALYLCASSLWDRGFHGYTFGSGTRLTVV.

The chain joins TRBV24-1 to TRBJ2-3; 7 nucleotides align to TRBD1. This CDR3 comprises 17 residues. Germline CDR1 reads KGHDR; CDR2 reads SFDVKD. The ends lost 3 bases at V and 6 bases at J; junction bases unmatched: 14. CDR3 in amino acids: CATSDRRQGISSDTQYF. The CDR3, as DNA: TGTGCCACCAGTGATCGACGACAGGGCATATCTTCCGATACGCAGTATTTT.

This chain uses TRBV7-9 with TRBJ1-2, with 9 bases fitting TRBD1. This CDR3 comprises 16 residues. Germline-derived CDR1 and CDR2 are SEHNR and FQNEAQ (reference sequence). The ends lost 5 bases at V and 0 bases at J; junction bases unmatched: 7. The CDR3 spells CASSPRRDRANYGYTF. CDR3 sequence (DNA): TGTGCCAGCAGCCCTCGCCGGGACAGGGCTAACTATGGCTACACCTTC. The full variable domain, completed using reference TRBV7-9 and TRBJ1-2, is DTGVSQNPRHKITKRGQNVTFRCDPISEHNRLYWYRQTLGQGPEFLTYFQNEAQLEKSRLLSDRFSAERPKGSFSTLEIQRTEQGDSAMYLCASSPRRDRANYGYTFGSGTRLTVV.

About this clone: An end of the junction differs from the germline gene, which may be a read error. The chain recombines TRBV7-2 with TRBJ2-2, with D maybe TRBD2 (5 bases). This CDR3 region has 14 residues. CDR1 SGHTA and CDR2 FQGNSA come from the germline V gene. This chain's CDR3 is CASSLAANTGELFF. CDR3 DNA sequence: TGTGCCAGCAGCCTAGCCGCGAACACCGGGGAGCTGTTTTTT. Full variable domain (missing parts from reference TRBV7-2 and TRBJ2-2): GAGVSQSPSNKVTEKGKDVELRCDPISGHTALYWYRQSLGQGLEFLIYFQGNSAPDKSGLPSDRFSAERTGGSVSTLTIQRTQQEDSAVYLCASSLAANTGELFFGEGSRLTVL.

The chain combines TRBV27 with TRBJ2-1, with TRBD1 matching 8 bases. Germline-derived CDR1 and CDR2 are MNHEY and SMNVEV (reference sequence). V gave up 6 bases and J gave up 7 bases; unmatched junction bases: 8. This CDR3 spans 14 amino acids. The CDR3 coding sequence is TGTGCCAGCAGGTCAGGGGGCATAGTGAATGAGCAGTTCTTC. Translated, it gives CASRSGGIVNEQFF.

This clone was found once. J is TRBJ2-7 and V is TRBV7-8, with TRBD1 identical over 8 bases. CDR3 length equals 15 residues. V shed 5 bases and J 3 bases; nucleotides not matched to a gene: 9. Germline V CDR1 and CDR2: SGHVS, FQNEAQ. The CDR3 is CASSPSRDRSYEQYF. Here the CDR3 DNA reads TGTGCCAGCAGCCCCTCCCGGGACAGGAGCTACGAGCAGTACTTC.

The CDR3 region has the DNA TGCAGCGTTGATACCAGCGGGAGGGCCCACAATGAGCAGTTCTTC. The encoded protein is CSVDTSGRAHNEQFF. The J gene is TRBJ2-1, the V gene TRBV29-1, with 10 bases identical to TRBD2. V lost 3 bases and J lost 5; bases outside the gene matches: 7. Germline-derived CDR1 and CDR2 are SQVTM and ANQGSEA. The CDR3 sequence is 15 residues long.

The chain carries TRBV18 and TRBJ2-7, with 14 bases lining up with TRBD2. From germline, CDR1 is KGHSH and CDR2 LQKENI. V gave up 2 bases and J gave up 0 bases; unmatched junction bases: 3. The CDR3 consists of 17 residues. This CDR3 is CASSPGTSGGSSYEQYF. The CDR3, as DNA: TGTGCCAGCTCACCAGGGACTAGCGGGGGAAGCTCCTACGAGCAGTACTTC.

The chain couples TRBV9 to TRBJ2-1; 9 nucleotides agree with TRBD2. The CDR3 is 17 amino acids. Germline CDR1 SGDLS, CDR2 YYNGEE. Unmatched junction bases numbered 13, after V lost 2 bases and J lost 7 bases. Here the CDR3 reads CASSVPPREGPWNEQFF. The CDR3 DNA follows: TGTGCCAGCAGCGTCCCTCCGCGGGAGGGCCCTTGGAATGAGCAGTTCTTC.

The J gene is TRBJ2-3, the V gene TRBV9, with 7 bases matching TRBD2. Trimming removed 1 base from V and 6 bases from J; junction bases left unmatched: 5. The CDR3 consists of 14 residues. CDR1 is SGDLS and CDR2 is YYNGEE in the germline V gene. Written as DNA, the CDR3 is TGTGCCAGCAGCGTACTAGCGGTGGCGGATACGCAGTATTTT. This sequence encodes CASSVLAVADTQYF.

V usage is TRBV5-1 and J usage is TRBJ1-2; D unresolved. Germline V lookup: CDR1 SGHRS, CDR2 YFSETQ. Trimming removed 0 bases at V and 4 bases at J, with 13 bases between. The CDR3 runs 15 residues. CDR3 bases: TGCGCCAGCAGCTTGGCCTGGTGGGAAGGCTATGGCTACACCTTC. Protein sequence: CASSLAWWEGYGYTF.

The chain has TRBV6-5 and TRBJ1-1; TRBD1 matches at 9 bases. The germline V gene encodes CDR1 MNHEY and CDR2 SVGAGI. CDR3 size: 15 residues. V was pared by 6 bases and J by 0 bases, with 5 bases of the junction left unmatched. The CDR3 coding sequence is TGTGCCAGCAGGAGAACAGGGGGCATGAACACTGAAGCTTTCTTT. This sequence encodes CASRRTGGMNTEAFF.

The chain links TRBV5-1 to TRBJ1-3; no clear D gene. V lost 5 bases to trimming and J lost 2 bases, with 14 bases between them. There are 15 residues in the CDR3. Germline CDR1 is SGHRS and CDR2 is YFSETQ. CDR3 residues: CASSPGILAGNTIYF. The CDR3 nucleotides read TGCGCCAGCAGTCCCGGGATACTAGCTGGAAACACCATATATTTT.

This chain connects TRBV4-2 to TRBJ1-2; the match to TRBD1 covers 10 bases. The CDR3 length is 17 residues. The germline CDR1 and CDR2 sequences are LGHNA and YNFKEQ. The junction had 14 bases not matched to a gene; V was cut back by 5 bases and J by 5 bases. CDR3 protein: CASSANSIRTGGYGYTF. The CDR3 DNA sequence: TGTGCCAGCAGCGCAAACTCAATCCGGACAGGGGGTTATGGCTACACCTTC.

The chain employs TRBV28 and TRBJ2-7; maybe TRBD1 (5 bases). This CDR3 region has 12 residues. V lost 4 bases to trimming and J lost 4 bases, with 8 bases between them. From germline, CDR1 is MDHEN and CDR2 SYDVKM. The CDR3 spells CASSSDSYEQYV. The CDR3 DNA sequence: TGTGCCAGCAGTTCCGACAGTTACGAGCAGTACGTC.

The CDR3 loop is CASSPSGSSYNEQFF. CDR3 coding DNA: TGTGCCAGCAGCCCCAGCGGGAGCTCCTACAATGAGCAGTTCTTC. This sequence joins TRBV7-2 and TRBJ2-1, with 8 bases identical to TRBD2. V dropped 5 bases and J dropped 0; count of bases not matched to a gene: 3. The CDR3 consists of 15 residues. Germline V gene data show CDR1 as SGHTA and CDR2 as FQGNSA. Full variable domain (missing parts from reference TRBV7-2 and TRBJ2-1): GAGVSQSPSNKVTEKGKDVELRCDPISGHTALYWYRQSLGQGLEFLIYFQGNSAPDKSGLPSDRFSAERTGGSVSTLTIQRTQQEDSAVYLCASSPSGSSYNEQFFGPGTRLTVL.

This clone was observed once. The chain links TRBV12-3 or TRBV12-4 to TRBJ1-1, with no clear D. V lost 5 bases and J lost 2, with 9 bases in between. The CDR3 totals 13 residues. The CDR3 loop is CASSIGGNTEAFF. CDR3 DNA sequence: TGTGCCAGCAGTATAGGCGGAAACACTGAAGCTTTCTTT.

The chain joins TRBV7-6 to TRBJ2-6; perhaps D is TRBD1 or TRBD2 (6 bases each). Germline lookup yields CDR1 SGHVS and CDR2 FNYEAQ. Between the trimmed V and J ends, which lost 5 bases and 0 bases, there was a span of 17 bases. The CDR3 runs to 18 residues. CDR3 DNA: TGTGCCAGCAGCCCCCGGGGGCAGGGGACCTCTGGGGCCAACGTCCTGACTTTC. This codes for CASSPRGQGTSGANVLTF.

In this sample, this clone turned up once. In nucleotides, the CDR3 is TGTGCCAGCAGCTACGAAGGACTCGAGCAGTACGTC. Amino acid sequence: CASSYEGLEQYV. The rearrangement links TRBV7-9 to TRBJ2-7, with TRBD2 as a possible D gene (5 bases). Germline-derived CDR1 and CDR2 are SEHNR and FQNEAQ (reference sequence). The CDR3 is 12 amino acids. Deletions cut 4 bases from V and 6 bases from J, with 10 bases between.

The J gene is TRBJ1-1, the V gene TRBV12-3 or TRBV12-4, with D uncertain. The CDR3 sequence is 11 residues long. V dropped 8 bases and J dropped 3 bases, with 7 bases sitting between them. The CDR3 DNA sequence: TGTGCCAGCTCTTATTACACTGAAGCTTTCTTT. This translates into CASSYYTEAFF.

This sequence joins TRBV3-1 (or the pseudogene TRBV3-2) and TRBJ2-7; 7 positions agree with TRBD2. Germline V CDR1 and CDR2: LGHDT, YNNKEL (reference sequence). After removal of 4 bases from V and 2 bases from J, the junction contained 20 bases not matched to a gene. The CDR3 consists of 19 residues. CDR3 nucleotides: TGTGCCAGCAGCCCTTCGGGGGGTATCGAGAGCCATAGAACCTACGAGCAGTACGTC. Translated: CASSPSGGIESHRTYEQYV.

This chain uses TRBV18 with TRBJ1-1; 9 positions match TRBD1. The junction had 4 bases not matched to a gene; V was cut back by 3 bases and J by 5 bases. The CDR3 is 14 residues long. Germline CDR1 and CDR2: KGHSH and LQKENI. CDR3 region: CASSPTGQGTEAFF. In DNA, the CDR3 is TGTGCCAGCTCACCGACAGGACAGGGGACTGAAGCTTTCTTT.

The chain uses TRBV15 and TRBJ2-2; a possible D gene is TRBD2 (5 bases). Germline CDR1 is LNHNV and CDR2 is YYDKDF (reference sequence). V was trimmed by 5 bases and J by 5 bases, leaving 21 bases between them. The CDR3 runs 17 residues. The CDR3 DNA reads as TGTGCCACCAGCGAGGGATTGAGGGCCCTCGGTACCGGGGAGCTGTTTTTT. This codes for CATSEGLRALGTGELFF.

The rearrangement joins TRBV9 to TRBJ2-1; 7 bases line up with TRBD2. Germline V CDR1 and CDR2: SGDLS, YYNGEE. With V trimmed by 0 bases and J by 6 bases, 9 bases remained unmatched. CDR3 length: 16 residues. The DNA for the CDR3 is TGTGCCAGCAGCGTAGGAAAAGCTAGCGGACCCAATGAGCAGTTCTTC. It specifies CASSVGKASGPNEQFF.

V is TRBV4-1 and J is TRBJ1-5, with D uncertain. Germline V lookup: CDR1 MGHRA, CDR2 YSYEKL. CDR3 length: 13 amino acids. V lost 1 base to trimming and J lost 2 bases, with 3 bases between them. The CDR3 DNA sequence: TGCGCCAGCAGCCAAGCTGGCAATCAGCCCCAGCATTTT. As protein: CASSQAGNQPQHF.